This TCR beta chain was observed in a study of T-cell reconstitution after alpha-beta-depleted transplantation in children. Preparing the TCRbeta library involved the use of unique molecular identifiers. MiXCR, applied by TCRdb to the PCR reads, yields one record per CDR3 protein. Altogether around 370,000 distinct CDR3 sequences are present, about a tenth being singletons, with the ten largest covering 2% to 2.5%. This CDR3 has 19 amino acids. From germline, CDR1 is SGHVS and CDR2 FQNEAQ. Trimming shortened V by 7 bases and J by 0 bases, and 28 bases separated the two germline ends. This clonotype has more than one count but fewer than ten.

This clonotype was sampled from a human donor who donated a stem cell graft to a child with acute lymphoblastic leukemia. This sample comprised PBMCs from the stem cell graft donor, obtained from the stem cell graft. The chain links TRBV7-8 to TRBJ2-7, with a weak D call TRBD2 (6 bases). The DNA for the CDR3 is TGTGCCAGCATGAATCCGGGACTCTCTAACCCGAGAAGCTCCTACGAGCAGTACTTC. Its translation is CASMNPGLSNPRSSYEQYF. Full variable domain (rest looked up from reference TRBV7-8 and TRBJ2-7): GAGVSQSPRYKVAKRGQDVALRCDPISGHVSLFWYQQALGQGPEFLTYFQNEAQLDKSGLPSDRFFAERPEGSVSTLKIQRTQQEDSAVYLCASMNPGLSNPRSSYEQYFGPGTRLTVT.